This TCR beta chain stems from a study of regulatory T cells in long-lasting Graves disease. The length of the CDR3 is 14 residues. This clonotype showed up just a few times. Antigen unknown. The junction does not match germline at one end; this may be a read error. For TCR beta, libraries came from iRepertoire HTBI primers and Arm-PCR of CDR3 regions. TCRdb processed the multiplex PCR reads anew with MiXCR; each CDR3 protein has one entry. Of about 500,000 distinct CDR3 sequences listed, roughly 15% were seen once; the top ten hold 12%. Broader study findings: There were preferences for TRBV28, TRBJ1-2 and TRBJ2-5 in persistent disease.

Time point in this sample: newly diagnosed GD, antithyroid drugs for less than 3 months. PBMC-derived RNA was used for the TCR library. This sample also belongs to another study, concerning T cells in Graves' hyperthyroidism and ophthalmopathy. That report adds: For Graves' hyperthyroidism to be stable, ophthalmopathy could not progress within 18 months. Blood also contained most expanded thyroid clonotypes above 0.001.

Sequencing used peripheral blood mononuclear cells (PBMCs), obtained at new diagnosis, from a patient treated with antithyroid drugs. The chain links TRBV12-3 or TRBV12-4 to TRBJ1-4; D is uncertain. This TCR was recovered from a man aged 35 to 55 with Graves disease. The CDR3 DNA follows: TGTGCCAGCAGTTTTAGAGGTGATAATGAAGAACTGTTTTTT. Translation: CASSFRGDNEELFF.